This TCR gamma chain was profiled in a study of γδ T cells in repeated Plasmodium falciparum infection. Study as a whole: Donors had four controlled P. falciparum NF54 infections over roughly 600 days. Some Malian samples span acute malaria episodes; others come from no-transmission periods.

Sequencing covered both gamma and delta TCR chains per sample. TCRdb redid clone calling on the multiplex PCR reads using CATT. The table lists about 26,000 gamma-chain clones, over 2.5% of them singletons, with around a third in the top ten. Study conclusions and caveats: Many TCRgamma sequences overlapped between individuals in stable Vgamma9/Vdelta2+ repertoires.

Flow sorting of PBMC yielded separate Vgamma9/Vdelta2+ and Vdelta2-negative gammadelta T cell populations for bulk repertoire analysis. Note on this clone: Its antigen is currently unknown. TCRdb's protein, taken from a much larger clone, differs from this DNA's translation at residue 7, likely owing to a read error; the protein displayed comes from the DNA.

The CDR3 length is 14 residues. The germline V gene has CDR1 GITISATS and CDR2 ISYDGTV (reference sequence). Losses at the gene ends were 0 bases for V and 6 bases for J; bases not matched to a gene: 8. The chain has TRGV9 and TRGJ1 or TRGJ2. The J gene, left out of TCRdb, was set here by checking the DNA against germline. Sequencing was performed on gamma-delta T cells from blood. The sequence came from a pool of human donors (malaria-infected and uninfected, not separated). CDR3: CALWEVWCGYKKLF. CDR3 DNA sequence: TGTGCCTTGTGGGAGGTGTGGTGTGGTTATAAGAAACTCTTT.